One and the same sample provided the 2 T cell receptor beta chains below, sequenced in a study of T-cell reconstitution after alpha-beta-depleted transplantation in children. Unique molecular identifiers tagged the TCRbeta library. MiXCR, run by TCRdb on the PCR reads, gives a single entry per CDR3 protein. The data hold some 440,000 distinct CDR3 sequences, with 16% observed a single time. The sample in question was PBMCs, mostly from graft donor cells, obtained 360 days after TCRalphabeta/CD19-depleted stem cell transplant. These receptors were collected from a boy in the first two years of life who had a stem cell transplant for Wiskott-Aldrich syndrome, so the T cells may come from the graft donor.

The chain carries TRBV7-9 and TRBJ2-1; TRBD2 aligns across 7 bases. The ends lost 4 bases at V and 3 bases at J; junction bases unmatched: 6. The CDR3 has 15 residues. The germline gives CDR1 SEHNR, CDR2 FQNEAQ (reference sequence). CDR3 protein: CASSSSGAHYNEQFF. The CDR3 DNA follows: TGTGCCAGCAGCTCGAGCGGGGCACACTACAATGAGCAGTTCTTC.

This chain links TRBV24-1 with TRBJ1-5; D unclear. This CDR3 has 14 residues. Germline lookup yields CDR1 KGHDR and CDR2 SFDVKD. V lost 9 bases to trimming and J lost 0 bases, with 11 bases between them. The CDR3 loop is CATGGGISNQPQHF. The CDR3 DNA reads as TGTGCCACCGGAGGAGGTATTAGCAATCAGCCCCAGCATTTT.